This passage covers 2 T cell receptor beta chains from one sample sequenced in a study of blood T cell repertoires in COVID-19. TCRdb keeps only in-frame clones here, not all; method: immunoSEQ multiplex PCR. Of around 150,000 clones in the sample, around four fifths were seen once. The specimen sequenced was peripheral blood. The source is a human donor in a cohort sampled during active COVID-19.

As to this clone: This same CDR3 is encoded by further DNA sequences in the sample. The V call is TRBV18, the J call TRBJ2-3; a possible D gene is TRBD1 (5 bases). This CDR3 spans 15 amino acids. The ends were cut back, 3 bases at V and 4 bases at J, with 14 bases in the middle. CDR1 and CDR2 from the germline V gene are KGHSH and LQKENI. In DNA form, the CDR3 reads TGTGCCAGCTCACCTCGGCAGGGTGGGCCAGATACGCAGTATTTT. Translation gives CASSPRQGGPDTQYF.

The chain couples TRBV2 to TRBJ2-1, with 11 bases fitting TRBD2. Germline V CDR1 and CDR2: SNHLY, FYNNEI. The CDR3 is 14 residues long. Trimming took 11 bases from V and 7 from J; bases not matched to a gene: 10. As DNA, the CDR3 is TGTGCCCGATCCGGGACTAGCGGAGGGAATGAGCAGTTCTTC. Protein sequence: CARSGTSGGNEQFF.